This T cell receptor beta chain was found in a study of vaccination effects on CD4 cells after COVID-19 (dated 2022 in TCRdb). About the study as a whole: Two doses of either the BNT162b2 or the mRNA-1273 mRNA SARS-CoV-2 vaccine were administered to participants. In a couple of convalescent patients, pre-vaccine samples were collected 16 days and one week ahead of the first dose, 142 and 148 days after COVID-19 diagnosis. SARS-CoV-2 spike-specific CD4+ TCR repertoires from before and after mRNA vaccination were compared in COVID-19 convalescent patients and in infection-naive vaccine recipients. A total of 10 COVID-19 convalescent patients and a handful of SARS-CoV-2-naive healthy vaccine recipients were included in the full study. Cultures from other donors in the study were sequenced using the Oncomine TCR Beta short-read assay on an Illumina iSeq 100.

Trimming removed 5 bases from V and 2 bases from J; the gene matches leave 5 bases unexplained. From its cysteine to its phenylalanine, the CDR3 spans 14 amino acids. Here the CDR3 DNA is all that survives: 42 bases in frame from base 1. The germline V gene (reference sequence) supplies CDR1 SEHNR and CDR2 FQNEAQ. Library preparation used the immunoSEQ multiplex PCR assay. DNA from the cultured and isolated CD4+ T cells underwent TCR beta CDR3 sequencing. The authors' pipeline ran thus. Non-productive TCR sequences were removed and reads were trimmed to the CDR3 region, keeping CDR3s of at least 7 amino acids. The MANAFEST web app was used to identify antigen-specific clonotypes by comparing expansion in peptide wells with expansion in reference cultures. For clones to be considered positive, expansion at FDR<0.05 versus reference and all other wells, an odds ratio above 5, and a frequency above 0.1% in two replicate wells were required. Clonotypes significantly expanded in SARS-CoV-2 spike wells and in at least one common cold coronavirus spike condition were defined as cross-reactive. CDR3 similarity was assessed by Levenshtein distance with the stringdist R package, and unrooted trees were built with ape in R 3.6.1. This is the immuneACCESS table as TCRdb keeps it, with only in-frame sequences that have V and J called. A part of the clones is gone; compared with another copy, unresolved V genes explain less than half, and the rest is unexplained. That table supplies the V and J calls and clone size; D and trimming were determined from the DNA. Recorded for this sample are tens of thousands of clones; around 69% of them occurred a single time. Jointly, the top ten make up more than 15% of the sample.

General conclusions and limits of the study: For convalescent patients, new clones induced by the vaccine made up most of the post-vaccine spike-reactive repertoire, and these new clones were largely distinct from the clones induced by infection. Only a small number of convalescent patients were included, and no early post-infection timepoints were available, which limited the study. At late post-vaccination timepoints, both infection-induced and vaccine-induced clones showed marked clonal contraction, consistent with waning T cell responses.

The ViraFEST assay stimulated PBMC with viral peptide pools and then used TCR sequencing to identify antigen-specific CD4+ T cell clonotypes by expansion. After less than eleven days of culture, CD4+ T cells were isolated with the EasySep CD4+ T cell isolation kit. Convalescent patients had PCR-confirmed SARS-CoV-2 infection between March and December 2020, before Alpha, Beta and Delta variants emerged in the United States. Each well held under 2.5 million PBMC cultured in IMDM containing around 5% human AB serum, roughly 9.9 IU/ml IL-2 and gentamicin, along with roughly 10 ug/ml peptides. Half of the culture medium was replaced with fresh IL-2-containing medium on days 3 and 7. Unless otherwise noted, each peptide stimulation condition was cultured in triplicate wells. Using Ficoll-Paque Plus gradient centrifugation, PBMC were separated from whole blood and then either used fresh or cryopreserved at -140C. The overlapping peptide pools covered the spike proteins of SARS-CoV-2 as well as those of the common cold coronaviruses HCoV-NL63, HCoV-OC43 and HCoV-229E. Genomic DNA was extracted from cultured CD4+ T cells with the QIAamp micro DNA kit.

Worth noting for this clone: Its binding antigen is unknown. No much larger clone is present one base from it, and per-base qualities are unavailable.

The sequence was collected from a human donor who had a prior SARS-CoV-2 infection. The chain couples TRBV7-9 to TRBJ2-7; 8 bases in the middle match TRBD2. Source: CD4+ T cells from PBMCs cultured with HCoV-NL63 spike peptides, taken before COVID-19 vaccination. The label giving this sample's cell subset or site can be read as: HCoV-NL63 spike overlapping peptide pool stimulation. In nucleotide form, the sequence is TGTGCCAGCAGCCCCAGCGGGAGTACCTACGAGCAGTACTTC. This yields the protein CASSPSGSTYEQYF.